This paragraph reports one T cell receptor (beta chain). This sample stems from a study of lymphopenia after photon versus proton radiotherapy. The method was immunoSEQ multiplex PCR; TCRdb's version includes in-frame clones alone and lacks a portion of them. The table lists more than 45,000 clones, roughly 83% of them singletons, with around 2% in the top ten. This CDR3 region has 14 residues. Germline CDR1 reads SGHNT; CDR2 reads YYREEE (reference sequence). Trimming removed 3 bases from V and 1 base from J, with 11 bases in between. The sequence was collected from a man aged 55 to 70 with pancreatic cancer. This chain connects TRBV5-4 to TRBJ2-7; D is unresolved. The sequences come from peripheral blood, collected from a patient treated with proton-based radiotherapy. The CDR3 loop reads CASSSAGFSYEQYF. DNA of the CDR3: TGTGCCAGCAGCTCGGCCGGCTTTTCCTACGAGCAGTACTTC. The variable domain in full, completed from reference TRBV5-4 and TRBJ2-7, reads ETGVTQSPTHLIKTRGQQVTLRCSSQSGHNTVSWYQQALGQGPQFIFQYYREEENGRGNFPPRFSGLQFPNYSSELNVNALELDDSALYLCASSSAGFSYEQYFGPGTRLTVT.